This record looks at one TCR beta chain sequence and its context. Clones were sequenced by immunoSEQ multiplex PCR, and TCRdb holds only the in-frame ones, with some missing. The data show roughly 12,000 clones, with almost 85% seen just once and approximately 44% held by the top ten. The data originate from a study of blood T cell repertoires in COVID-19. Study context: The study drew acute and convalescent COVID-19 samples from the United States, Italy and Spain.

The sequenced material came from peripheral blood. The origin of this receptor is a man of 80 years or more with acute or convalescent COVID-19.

The CDR3 region is CAWSVQQMNGYTF. For the CDR3, the DNA is TGTGCCTGGAGTGTACAACAGATGAATGGCTACACCTTC. The chain couples TRBV30 to TRBJ1-2; D remains ambiguous. V was pared by 0 bases and J by 6 bases, with 11 bases between. CDR1 is GTSNPN, CDR2 SVGIG, per germline (reference sequence). The CDR3 contains 13 residues.